Listed below are T cell receptor beta chains from one sample, sequenced in a study of T-cell reconstitution after alpha-beta-depleted transplantation in children. TCRdb re-called the PCR reads through MiXCR, storing one row per CDR3 protein. Here the sample spans 120,000 or so distinct CDR3 sequences, around 23% being singletons. The specimen was PBMCs, mostly from graft donor cells, collected 180 days after TCRalphabeta/CD19-depleted stem cell transplant. These TCRs come from a male patient aged 2 to 9 who had a stem cell transplant for chronic granulomatous disease, so the T cells may come from the graft donor. Both conserved end residues are part of each CDR3. Fields, in order: D gene, clone size, J gene, V gene, CDR3 protein, CDR3 DNA. A D gene is named only where the DNA matches it firmly. Expanded clones get a size class; other rows say once, few or many, or leave the size out.

d_gene: -; abundance: many; j_gene: TRBJ1-6; v_gene: TRBV20-1; CDR3aa: CSAKRTSSYNSPLHF; CDR3nt: TGCAGTGCTAAACGAACGAGCTCCTATAATTCACCCCTCCACTTT
d_gene: -; abundance: -; j_gene: TRBJ1-5; v_gene: TRBV28; CDR3aa: CASSFQKRGSNQPQHF; CDR3nt: TGTGCCAGCAGTTTTCAAAAAAGGGGTAGCAATCAGCCCCAGCATTTT
d_gene: -; abundance: -; j_gene: TRBJ1-1; v_gene: TRBV20-1; CDR3aa: CSARRGQPNTEAFF; CDR3nt: TGCAGTGCTAGACGGGGGCAGCCGAACACTGAAGCTTTCTTT
d_gene: -; abundance: many; j_gene: TRBJ2-1; v_gene: TRBV12-3/TRBV12-4; CDR3aa: CASSLVPYNEQFF; CDR3nt: TGTGCCAGCAGTTTAGTCCCTTACAATGAGCAGTTCTTC
d_gene: -; abundance: -; j_gene: TRBJ2-6; v_gene: TRBV12-3/TRBV12-4; CDR3aa: CASSLWTSTGANVLTF; CDR3nt: TGTGCCAGCAGTCTCTGGACCTCCACTGGGGCCAACGTCCTGACTTTC
d_gene: -; abundance: -; j_gene: TRBJ2-2; v_gene: TRBV29-1; CDR3aa: CSVYRSGELFF; CDR3nt: TGCAGCGTTTACCGGTCCGGGGAGCTGTTTTTT
d_gene: -; abundance: many; j_gene: TRBJ2-1; v_gene: TRBV28; CDR3aa: CASSFSGYNEQFF; CDR3nt: TGTGCCAGCAGTTTCAGTGGTTACAATGAGCAGTTCTTC
d_gene: TRBD2; abundance: -; j_gene: TRBJ2-7; v_gene: TRBV6-1; CDR3aa: CASSTTSGRSYEQYF; CDR3nt: TGTGCCAGCAGCACGACTAGCGGGAGATCCTACGAGCAGTACTTC
d_gene: -; abundance: -; j_gene: TRBJ2-6; v_gene: TRBV12-3/TRBV12-4; CDR3aa: CASSISPGANGLTF; CDR3nt: TGTGCCAGCAGCATTTCGCCGGGGGCCAACGGCCTGACTTTC
d_gene: -; abundance: -; j_gene: TRBJ2-5; v_gene: TRBV5-1; CDR3aa: CASSLANSKQETQYF; CDR3nt: TGCGCCAGCAGCTTGGCCAACAGCAAACAAGAGACCCAGTACTTC
d_gene: TRBD2; abundance: -; j_gene: TRBJ2-7; v_gene: TRBV7-6; CDR3aa: CASSNLLAGASSYEQYF; CDR3nt: TGTGCCAGCAGCAACCTTCTAGCGGGAGCGTCATCCTACGAGCAGTACTTC
d_gene: TRBD1; abundance: -; j_gene: TRBJ2-7; v_gene: TRBV5-6; CDR3aa: CASSLRGREQYF; CDR3nt: TGTGCCAGCAGCTTGAGGGGGCGCGAGCAGTACTTC
d_gene: -; abundance: few; j_gene: TRBJ2-5; v_gene: TRBV24-1; CDR3aa: CATSDPFPQGQETQYF; CDR3nt: TGTGCCACCAGTGATCCATTCCCGCAGGGCCAAGAGACCCAGTACTTC
d_gene: -; abundance: many; j_gene: TRBJ2-3; v_gene: TRBV20-1; CDR3aa: CSARALLTDTQYF; CDR3nt: TGCAGTGCTAGGGCCCTACTGACAGATACGCAGTATTTT
d_gene: -; abundance: -; j_gene: TRBJ2-1; v_gene: TRBV7-9; CDR3aa: CACTEGVPHNEQFF; CDR3nt: TGTGCCTGTACGGAGGGGGTTCCCCACAATGAGCAGTTCTTC
d_gene: -; abundance: many; j_gene: TRBJ2-2; v_gene: TRBV3-1; CDR3aa: CASSQVTGELFF; CDR3nt: TGTGCCAGCAGCCAAGTCACCGGGGAGCTGTTTTTT
d_gene: -; abundance: few; j_gene: TRBJ1-1; v_gene: TRBV5-5; CDR3aa: CASSLAVSPMNTEAFF; CDR3nt: TGTGCCAGCAGCTTGGCCGTCAGTCCTATGAACACTGAAGCTTTCTTT
d_gene: TRBD2; abundance: -; j_gene: TRBJ2-3; v_gene: TRBV20-1; CDR3aa: CSAQVAGPDTQYF; CDR3nt: TGCAGTGCACAGGTAGCGGGACCAGATACGCAGTATTTT
d_gene: -; abundance: -; j_gene: TRBJ1-6; v_gene: TRBV6-1; CDR3aa: CASSAVGGSPLHF; CDR3nt: TGTGCCAGCAGTGCCGTGGGGGGATCACCCCTCCACTTT
d_gene: TRBD1; abundance: few; j_gene: TRBJ1-2; v_gene: TRBV7-2; CDR3aa: CASSSGGAGYGYTF; CDR3nt: TGTGCCAGCAGCTCAGGGGGCGCGGGCTATGGCTACACCTTC
d_gene: TRBD2; abundance: many; j_gene: TRBJ2-1; v_gene: TRBV27; CDR3aa: CASSLGRLAGNNEQFF; CDR3nt: TGTGCCAGCAGTTTGGGGAGACTAGCGGGAAACAATGAGCAGTTCTTC
d_gene: TRBD1; abundance: many; j_gene: TRBJ1-6; v_gene: TRBV12-3/TRBV12-4; CDR3aa: CASSRGTGSSYNSPLHF; CDR3nt: TGTGCCAGCAGTAGAGGGACAGGGAGCTCCTATAATTCACCCCTCCACTTT
d_gene: -; abundance: many; j_gene: TRBJ1-2; v_gene: TRBV29-1; CDR3aa: CSVVWRQYEGYTF; CDR3nt: TGCAGCGTTGTGTGGAGACAGTACGAGGGCTACACCTTC
d_gene: -; abundance: -; j_gene: TRBJ2-7; v_gene: TRBV12-3/TRBV12-4; CDR3aa: CASSPRDEQYF; CDR3nt: TGTGCCAGCAGCCCTCGGGACGAGCAGTACTTC
d_gene: TRBD1; abundance: many; j_gene: TRBJ2-7; v_gene: TRBV7-8; CDR3aa: CASSLGGGTGGHEQYF; CDR3nt: TGTGCCAGCAGCTTAGGGGGTGGGACAGGCGGTCACGAGCAGTACTTC
d_gene: -; abundance: many; j_gene: TRBJ2-7; v_gene: TRBV20-1; CDR3aa: CSATRGYDEQYF; CDR3nt: TGCAGTGCTACCAGGGGCTACGACGAGCAGTACTTC
d_gene: TRBD2; abundance: -; j_gene: TRBJ2-3; v_gene: TRBV5-1; CDR3aa: CASSLGIAGGPTDTQYF; CDR3nt: TGCGCCAGCAGCTTAGGGATAGCGGGAGGGCCAACAGATACGCAGTATTTT
d_gene: -; abundance: -; j_gene: TRBJ2-6; v_gene: TRBV6-1; CDR3aa: CASSGTTVANVLTF; CDR3nt: TGTGCCAGCAGCGGGACCACTGTGGCCAACGTCCTGACTTTC
d_gene: TRBD2; abundance: large; j_gene: TRBJ2-7; v_gene: TRBV5-6; CDR3aa: CASSGLGIYEQYF; CDR3nt: TGTGCCAGCAGTGGACTAGGGATCTACGAGCAGTACTTC
d_gene: TRBD2; abundance: many; j_gene: TRBJ2-5; v_gene: TRBV20-1; CDR3aa: CSARGGQREGETQYF; CDR3nt: TGCAGTGCTAGAGGGGGCCAGCGGGAGGGGGAGACCCAGTACTTC
d_gene: -; abundance: many; j_gene: TRBJ2-7; v_gene: TRBV28; CDR3aa: CASSSPAYEQYF; CDR3nt: TGTGCCAGCAGCTCGCCCGCTTACGAGCAGTACTTC
d_gene: -; abundance: many; j_gene: TRBJ2-2; v_gene: TRBV29-1; CDR3aa: CSVTANTGELFF; CDR3nt: TGCAGCGTGACAGCGAACACCGGGGAGCTGTTTTTT
d_gene: TRBD1; abundance: many; j_gene: TRBJ2-7; v_gene: TRBV20-1; CDR3aa: CSASRSGQGYEQYF; CDR3nt: TGCAGTGCTAGTCGGTCGGGACAGGGGTACGAGCAGTACTTC